The next 5 T cell receptor beta chains were all read from a single sample in a study of blood T cell repertoires in COVID-19. Profiled with immunoSEQ multiplex PCR; TCRdb holds only in-frame clones, not every one. Seen here are 60,000 to 65,000 clones, 70% to 90% observed once, and the top ten hold around 8.3%. The sample consisted of peripheral blood. The receptors come from a human donor with active COVID-19. The donor label of this sample is uncertain.

The V gene is TRBV28, the J gene TRBJ2-7; 11 nucleotides agree with TRBD2. This CDR3 spans 15 amino acids. Germline assignment: CDR1 MDHEN and CDR2 SYDVKM. With 1 base clipped from V and 4 bases from J, the junction kept 3 bases outside the gene matches. The CDR3 loop reads CASSLYASGRYEQYF. Written as DNA, the CDR3 is TGTGCCAGCAGTTTATACGCTAGCGGGAGGTACGAGCAGTACTTC.

The chain employs TRBV25-1 and TRBJ1-6, with 11 positions matching TRBD1. Trimming took 3 bases from V and 6 from J; bases not matched to a gene: 4. The CDR3 is made up of 16 amino acids. Germline CDR1 is MGHDK and CDR2 is SYGVNS. The CDR3 region is CASSESGTGGNSPLHF. The DNA for the CDR3 is TGTGCCAGCAGTGAGTCCGGGACAGGGGGTAATTCACCCCTCCACTTT.

The gene calls are TRBV14 and TRBJ2-3, with a possible D match to TRBD1 (6 bases). Germline V CDR1 and CDR2: SGHDN, FVKESK. The CDR3 sequence is 14 residues long. Trimming pared 2 bases from V and 2 bases from J, leaving 8 bases between. The CDR3 DNA reads TGTGCCAGCAGCCAAAACAGGGTCACAGATACGCAGTATTTT. It yields the protein CASSQNRVTDTQYF. The variable domain in full, with the rest retrieved from reference TRBV14 and TRBJ2-3, is EAGVTQFPSHSVIEKGQTVTLRCDPISGHDNLYWYRRVMGKEIKFLLHFVKESKQDESGMPNNRFLAERTGGTYSTLKVQPAELEDSGVYFCASSQNRVTDTQYFGPGTRLTVL.

This chain joins TRBV3-1 (or the pseudogene TRBV3-2) and TRBJ2-6; 7 bases are shared with TRBD1. The trim removed 1 base at V and 2 bases at J, leaving 11 bases unmatched. The CDR3 spans 19 residues. Germline loops: CDR1 LGHDT, CDR2 YNNKEL (reference sequence). The CDR3 DNA reads TGTGCCAGCAGCCAAGCGCAGCGACAGGGATCTACTGGGGCCAACGTCCTGACTTTC. Amino acids: CASSQAQRQGSTGANVLTF.

The V call is TRBV7-3, the J call TRBJ2-3; no reliable D call. The ends were cut back, 2 bases at V and 3 bases at J, with 9 bases in the middle. This CDR3 spans 14 amino acids. Germline V gives CDR1 SGHTA, CDR2 FQGTGA. The CDR3 spells CASSLPGRTDTQYF. For the CDR3, the DNA is TGTGCCAGCAGCTTACCGGGTCGGACAGATACGCAGTATTTT.